A selection of T cell receptor beta chains follows, all from one sample in a study of long-term antiretroviral therapy in people with HIV. Only in-frame clones appear in the TCRdb table, and some are missing; sequencing was by immunoSEQ multiplex PCR. The sample shows over 25,000 clones, approximately 78% of them seen only once. Sequenced material: unsorted PBMCs, taken 3 years after starting antiretroviral therapy. The source of these receptors is a man aged 35 to 55 with HIV. Both conserved end residues are part of each CDR3. Fields, in order: V gene, clone size, J gene, D gene, CDR3 DNA, CDR3 protein. A D gene is named only where the DNA matches it firmly. Clone size is not always given. Where it is, it says once, few, many or a class for expanded clones.

>TRBV27|-|TRBJ2-1|-
TGTGCCAGCAGTTTATCGTTCCAGGCTGAGCAGTTCTTC
CASSLSFQAEQFF
>TRBV7-9|-|TRBJ2-5|-
TGTGCCAGCAGCTCTGGGGGGACCCAGTACTTC
CASSSGGTQYF
>TRBV5-6|-|TRBJ2-3|TRBD2
TGTGCCAGCAGCTGGGGTAGCGGGGGCACAGATACGCAGTATTTT
CASSWGSGGTDTQYF
>TRBV9|-|TRBJ2-2|TRBD2
TGTGCCAGCAGCGTGGCTAGCGGGGACACCGGGGAGCTGTTTTTT
CASSVASGDTGELFF
>TRBV7-2|-|TRBJ2-2|-
TGTGCCAGCAGCTTATTTACCTTCGGGGAGCTGTTTTTT
CASSLFTFGELFF
>TRBV4-1|-|TRBJ2-1|TRBD2
TGCGCCAGCAGCCAAGATGTCCTAGCGGGAGGCCCTAATGAGCAGTTCTTC
CASSQDVLAGGPNEQFF
>TRBV30|once|TRBJ2-3|-
TGTGCCTGGAGTAAGGGGGTCACAGATACGCAGTATTTT
CAWSKGVTDTQYF
>TRBV21-1|few|TRBJ2-5|-
TGTGCCAGCAGCAACAGAACGGAGGAGACCCAGTACTTC
CASSNRTEETQYF
>TRBV6-6|once|TRBJ2-7|-
TGTGCCAGCAGCCGGGACATCTACGAGCAGTACTTC
CASSRDIYEQYF
>TRBV25-1|-|TRBJ2-3|-
TGTGCCAGCAGTGAGGGGGACTTCACAGATACGCAGTATTTT
CASSEGDFTDTQYF
>TRBV7-9|-|TRBJ1-4|TRBD1
TGTGCCAGCAGGGGGGACAGGGAAAAACTGTTTTTT
CASRGDREKLFF
>TRBV18|-|TRBJ2-7|-
TGTGCCAGCTCACCACCAGGATTGGGGACCGGAATTTTGAGCGAGCAGTACTTC
CASSPPGLGTGILSEQYF
>TRBV5-1|-|TRBJ1-4|TRBD1
TGCGCCAGCAGCTCACAGGGGACCTACCTTAATGAAAAACTGTTTTTT
CASSSQGTYLNEKLFF
>TRBV11-2|once|TRBJ1-1|-
TGTGCCAGCAGCGTCGATAGGGATACTGAAGCTTTCTTT
CASSVDRDTEAFF
>TRBV5-1|-|TRBJ2-3|-
TGCGCCAGCAGCACGAACACAGATACGCAGTATTTT
CASSTNTDTQYF
>TRBV14|-|TRBJ2-7|TRBD1
TGTGCCAGCAGCTCGCAGGGGGCGCTCAGCGAGCAGTACTTC
CASSSQGALSEQYF
>TRBV28|-|TRBJ1-5|-
TGTGCCAGCAGTTTGAGAGTAGGGGATAGCAATCAGCCCCAGCATTTT
CASSLRVGDSNQPQHF
>TRBV15|-|TRBJ2-2|-
TGTGCCACCAGCAGAGATTCGAACACCGGGGAGCTGTTTTTT
CATSRDSNTGELFF
>TRBV12-5|-|TRBJ1-5|TRBD1
TGTGCTAGTGGTACAGGACAGGGGAATCAGCCCCAGCATTTT
CASGTGQGNQPQHF
>TRBV9|-|TRBJ2-6|-
TGTGCCAGCAGCGCTCTTGCTAACTCTGGGGCCAACGTCCTGACTTTC
CASSALANSGANVLTF
>TRBV28|-|TRBJ1-5|-
TGTGCCAGCAGTTTCCAAAATCAGCCCCAGCATTTT
CASSFQNQPQHF
>TRBV7-2|-|TRBJ2-5|-
TGTGCCAGCAGCTTAAGATTAACAGGGGAGGGGACCCAGTACTTC
CASSLRLTGEGTQYF
>TRBV5-1|-|TRBJ1-1|-
TGCGCCAGCAGCTTGGAAGTATGGGGGGAACGGAACACTGAAGCTTTCTTT
CASSLEVWGERNTEAFF
>TRBV2|few|TRBJ1-5|TRBD1
TGTGCCAGCAATATCGGGACAGGGGCCTCCGGAGCAGATCAGCCCCAGCATTTT
CASNIGTGASGADQPQHF
>TRBV2|-|TRBJ2-3|TRBD2
TGTGCCAGCAACCTAGCGGAGACAGATACGCAGTATTTT
CASNLAETDTQYF
>TRBV7-8|-|TRBJ1-4|-
TGTGCCAGCAGCTTGGATCGGGAGACATCGGATGAAAAACTGTTTTTT
CASSLDRETSDEKLFF
>TRBV4-1|-|TRBJ2-5|TRBD2
TGCGCCAGCAGCCACCCCGGGGAGGGGTCGGTAGCGGGAGCGCAAGAGACCCAGTACTTC
CASSHPGEGSVAGAQETQYF
>TRBV9|-|TRBJ2-1|TRBD2
TGTGCCAGCAGCTCCCACCCGCGGGAGTTCATCTACAATGAGCAGTTCTTC
CASSSHPREFIYNEQFF
>TRBV7-6|-|TRBJ2-2|TRBD1
TGTGCCAGCAGCCCCCTCCCCGGGACAGGGGACACCGGGGAGCTGTTTTTT
CASSPLPGTGDTGELFF
>TRBV5-4|-|TRBJ2-7|-
TGTGCCAGCAGGTCAATCGGGGGAAGCTCCTACGAGCAGTACTTC
CASRSIGGSSYEQYF
>TRBV10-1|few|TRBJ2-3|-
TGCGCCAGCAGTGAGTCAACCGACTACACAGATACGCAGTATTTT
CASSESTDYTDTQYF
>TRBV18|-|TRBJ1-1|-
TGTGCCAGCTCACCACCGTCCCCTCAGGGTGACACTGAAGCTTTCTTT
CASSPPSPQGDTEAFF
>TRBV10-3|-|TRBJ1-1|-
TGTGCCATGCGGGGACAAAACACTGAAGCTTTTTTT
CAMRGQNTEAFF
>TRBV10-3|-|TRBJ2-5|-
TGTGCCATCAGTGACCCACAAGAGACCCAGTACTTC
CAISDPQETQYF
>TRBV18|-|TRBJ2-3|-
TGTGCCAGCTCACCTGGCCCAGATACGCAGTATTTT
CASSPGPDTQYF
>TRBV7-9|-|TRBJ2-7|TRBD2
TGTGCCAGCACCCTTCCCCCTGGCGGGAGTCTGCGAGAGCAGTACTTC
CASTLPPGGSLREQYF
>TRBV7-2|-|TRBJ2-3|-
TGTGCCAGCAGCCGATTCAGGGGTAGCACAGATACGCAGTATTTT
CASSRFRGSTDTQYF
>TRBV21-1|-|TRBJ2-1|-
TGTGCCAGCAGCCCCCCCAAAGGACTAGCCTGCAATGAGCAGTTCTTC
CASSPPKGLACNEQFF
>TRBV5-6|-|TRBJ1-2|-
TGTGCCAGCAGCTTGGAAGAGTCTAACTATGGCTACACCTTC
CASSLEESNYGYTF
>TRBV5-4|-|TRBJ1-1|TRBD1
TGTGCCAGCAGCCCTGACAGGGGACTCATGAACACTGAAGCTTTCTTT
CASSPDRGLMNTEAFF
>TRBV19|-|TRBJ1-5|-
TGTGCCAGTAGTTCAGGACAGTTCTTGTCCCAGCATTTT
CASSSGQFLSQHF
>TRBV28|-|TRBJ1-5|-
TGTGCCAGCAGTTTCTTGACCCAGCATTTT
CASSFLTQHF
>TRBV11-2|-|TRBJ2-7|TRBD1
TGTGCCAGCAGCCTTGGGACAGGGATCGTCCCTTCCTACGAGCAGTACTTC
CASSLGTGIVPSYEQYF
>TRBV11-2|-|TRBJ2-2|TRBD2
TGTGCCAGCAGCTTATCTCCCCTAGCGGGTAACACCGGGGAGCTGTTTTTT
CASSLSPLAGNTGELFF
>TRBV19|-|TRBJ2-7|-
TGTGCCAGTAGCGAACAGGGTTCCGAGCAGTACTTC
CASSEQGSEQYF
>TRBV9|-|TRBJ2-5|-
TGTGCCAGCAGCGTAGGGGGGTACCAAGAGACCCAGTACTTC
CASSVGGYQETQYF
>TRBV28|-|TRBJ2-1|TRBD2
TGTGCCAGCAGGCGAGCGGGAGGGTTTGAGCAGTTCTTC
CASRRAGGFEQFF
>TRBV27|few|TRBJ1-1|-
TGTGCCAGCAGTTTACTGGGGACACTTAACACTGAAGCTTTCTTT
CASSLLGTLNTEAFF
>TRBV12-5|-|TRBJ2-5|-
TGTGCTAGTGGTTACCAGGGAGGTCGGCAAGAGACCCAGTACTTC
CASGYQGGRQETQYF
>TRBV13|-|TRBJ2-1|-
TGTGCCAGCAGGGGTGATAGATCCTACAATGAGCAGTTCTTC
CASRGDRSYNEQFF
>TRBV7-8|-|TRBJ2-7|-
TGTGCCAGCAGCTCCGATTTCGGGAGTGCCTACGAGCAGTACTTC
CASSSDFGSAYEQYF
>TRBV15|-|TRBJ2-1|-
TGTGCCACCAGCAGGGAGAATGAGCAGTTCTTC
CATSRENEQFF
>TRBV10-2|-|TRBJ1-5|-
TGCGCCAGCAGCGAGATGAGCAATCAGCCCCAGCATTTT
CASSEMSNQPQHF
>TRBV18|-|TRBJ2-2|TRBD1
TGTGCCAGCTCACCACGTGACAGGGGGGGATCGAACACCGGGGAGCTGTTTTTT
CASSPRDRGGSNTGELFF